This T cell receptor (beta chain) emerged from a study of T cell changes during pregnancy in multiple sclerosis (dated by TCRdb to the late 2010s). Regarding the complete study: In women with multiple sclerosis, the researchers looked at how the T cell repertoire shifted as pregnancy progressed.

Concerning this clone itself: Its specific antigen is unknown. Base-call qualities are not available, and no considerably larger clone is one nucleotide away.

From the germline V gene, CDR1 is SGHVS and CDR2 is FNYEAQ. Including cysteine and phenylalanine, the CDR3 has 15 amino acids. Kept here is only the CDR3 DNA, which spans 45 bases and is read in frame from base 1. A distance of 10 bases separates the germline ends of V and J, which lose 1 base and 1 base respectively. The library came from the immunoSEQ multiplex PCR assay. The table comes from immuneACCESS by way of TCRdb, which keeps in-frame sequences with V and J called. Part of the clones is missing from these tables; in studies checked, under half for an unresolved V gene and the rest for unknown reasons. This sample lists about 56,000 clones; approximately 90% were detected once. The ten largest clones represent 5.3% of the sample.

The sequenced sample consisted of peripheral blood from another person, used as feeder cells. The sequence came from a human donor whose cells served as feeder cells for cultures in a pregnancy study. The rearrangement combines TRBV7-6 with TRBJ1-1, with the D gene uncertain. The CDR3 has the sequence CASSLVAETNTEAFF. The nucleotides read TGTGCCAGCAGCTTAGTGGCAGAAACGAACACTGAAGCTTTCTTT.